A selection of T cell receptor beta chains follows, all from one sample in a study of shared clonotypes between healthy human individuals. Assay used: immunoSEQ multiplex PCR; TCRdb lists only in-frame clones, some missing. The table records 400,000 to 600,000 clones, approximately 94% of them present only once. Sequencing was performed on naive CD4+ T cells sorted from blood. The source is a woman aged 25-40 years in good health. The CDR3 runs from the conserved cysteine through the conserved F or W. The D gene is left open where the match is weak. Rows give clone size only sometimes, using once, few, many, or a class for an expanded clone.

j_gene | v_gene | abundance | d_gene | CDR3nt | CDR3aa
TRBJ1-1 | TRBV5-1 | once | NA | TGCGCCAGCAGCACCGACAGGATGAACACTGAAGCTTTCTTT | CASSTDRMNTEAFF
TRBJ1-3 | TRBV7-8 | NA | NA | TGTGCCAGCAGCACCGACGGCTGGTATGGAAACACCATATATTTT | CASSTDGWYGNTIYF
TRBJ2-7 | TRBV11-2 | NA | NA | TGTGCCAGCAGCCCTCGACGGGGATCCTACGAGCAGTACTTC | CASSPRRGSYEQYF
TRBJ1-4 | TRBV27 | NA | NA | TGTGCCAGCAGTCCTTCAGTGAATAATGAAAAACTGTTTTTT | CASSPSVNNEKLFF
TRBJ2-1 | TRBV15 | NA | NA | TGTGCCACCAGCAGAGGCCAGTACCCGTATTATACCTACAATGAGCAGTTCTTC | CATSRGQYPYYTYNEQFF
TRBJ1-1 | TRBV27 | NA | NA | TGTGCCAGCAGTTTAAGTGGCCTGAGGGCTGAAGCTTTCTTT | CASSLSGLRAEAFF
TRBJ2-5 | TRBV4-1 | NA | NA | TGCGCCAGCAGCCAAGGCCCCGGACGGTACCAAGAGACCCAGTACTTC | CASSQGPGRYQETQYF
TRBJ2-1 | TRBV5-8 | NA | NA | TGTGCCAGCAGCTTCCAGATAGGGAGCTCCTACAATGAGCAGTTCTTC | CASSFQIGSSYNEQFF
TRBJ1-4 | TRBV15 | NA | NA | TGTGCCACCAGCAGAGATCTGCAGGGTTCAAGTGAAAAACTGTTTTTT | CATSRDLQGSSEKLFF
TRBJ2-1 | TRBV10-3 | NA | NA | TGTGCCATCGGTTACAATGAGCAGTTCTTC | CAIGYNEQFF
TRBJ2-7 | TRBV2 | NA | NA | TGTGCCAGCAGTGAAGTCCTAGATATAGGGCAGTACTTC | CASSEVLDIGQYF
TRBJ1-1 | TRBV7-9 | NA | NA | TGTGCCAGCTTGAGGGGCCTGAACACTGAAGCTTTCTTT | CASLRGLNTEAFF
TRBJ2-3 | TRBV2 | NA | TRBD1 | TGTGCCAGCAGTTCACAGACAGGGTTCGCAGATACGCAGTATTTT | CASSSQTGFADTQYF